The sequence of this T cell receptor (beta chain) was determined in a study of technical replicates of blood from several donors. This clone was counted once. Per the germline V gene, CDR1 is SGHVS and CDR2 is FNYEAQ. The CDR3 covers 17 residues. The V end lost 5 bases, the J end lost 5 bases, and 25 bases lay between the germline ends. The assay was immunoSEQ multiplex PCR, and TCRdb's table has in-frame clones only and misses some. The table includes 70,000 or so clones, approximately 98% detected once. V and J are TRBV7-6 and TRBJ2-7; tentative D call: TRBD1 (6 bases). The sequenced sample consisted of T cells isolated from PBMCs. This TCR came from a human donor in good health. This CDR3 is CASSPYGNREMRNEQYF. Written as DNA, the CDR3 is TGTGCCAGCAGCCCCTATGGGAACAGGGAAATGAGGAACGAGCAGTACTTC.